This T cell receptor (beta chain) derives from a study of cytomegalovirus exposure and HLA in healthy donors. The CDR3 has 16 residues. The germline V gene has CDR1 SGHRS and CDR2 YFSETQ. The junction had 8 bases not matched to a gene; V was cut back by 1 base and J by 4 bases. To note about this clone: Antigen specificity is unknown.

Study-level points and caveats: An observed cluster of highly shared sequence variants was recorded as a likely sequencing artifact.

Amplification used 60 Vbeta primers and 13 Jbeta primers. Only in-frame clones appear in the TCRdb table, and some are missing; sequencing was by immunoSEQ multiplex PCR. Of over 200,000 clones listed, 70% to 85% are singletons. The source is a woman aged 40 to 50 in good health and CMV-seronegative. Sequenced sample: PBMCs. The rearrangement uses TRBV5-1 and TRBJ2-3; the match to TRBD2 covers 8 bases. In DNA form, the CDR3 reads TGCGCCAGCAGCTTGTTATTTGGACTAGCATCAGATACGCAGTATTTT. Protein: CASSLLFGLASDTQYF.